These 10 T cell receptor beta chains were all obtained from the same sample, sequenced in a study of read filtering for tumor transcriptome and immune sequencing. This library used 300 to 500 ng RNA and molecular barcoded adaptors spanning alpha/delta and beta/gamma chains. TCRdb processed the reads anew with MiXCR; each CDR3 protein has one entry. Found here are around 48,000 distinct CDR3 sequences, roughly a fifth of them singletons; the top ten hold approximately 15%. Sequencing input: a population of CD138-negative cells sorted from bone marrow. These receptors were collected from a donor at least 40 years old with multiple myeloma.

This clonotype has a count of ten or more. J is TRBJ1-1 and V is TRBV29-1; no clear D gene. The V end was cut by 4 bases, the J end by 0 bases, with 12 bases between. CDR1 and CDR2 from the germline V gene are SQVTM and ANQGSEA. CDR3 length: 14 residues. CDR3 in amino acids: CSVAPPLVNTEAFF. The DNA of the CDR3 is TGCAGCGTTGCTCCCCCGCTGGTGAACACTGAAGCTTTCTTT.

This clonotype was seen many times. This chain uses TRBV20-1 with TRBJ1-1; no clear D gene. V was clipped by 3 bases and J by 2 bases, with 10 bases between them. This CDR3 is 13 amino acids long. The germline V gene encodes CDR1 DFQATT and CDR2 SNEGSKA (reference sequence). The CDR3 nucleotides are TGCAGTGCTAGTAAGTTGGGAAACACTGAAGCTTTCTTT. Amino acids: CSASKLGNTEAFF.

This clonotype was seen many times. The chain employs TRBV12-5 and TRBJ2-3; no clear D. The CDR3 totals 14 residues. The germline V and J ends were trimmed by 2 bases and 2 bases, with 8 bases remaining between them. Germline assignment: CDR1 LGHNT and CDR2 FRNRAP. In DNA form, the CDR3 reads TGTGCTAGTGGTTTGACCCTCGCCACAGATACGCAGTATTTT. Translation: CASGLTLATDTQYF.

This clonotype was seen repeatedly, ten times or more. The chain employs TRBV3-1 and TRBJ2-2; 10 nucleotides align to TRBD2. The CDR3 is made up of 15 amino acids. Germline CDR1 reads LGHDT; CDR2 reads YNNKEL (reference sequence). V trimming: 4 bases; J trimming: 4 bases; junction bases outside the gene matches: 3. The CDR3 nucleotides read TGTGCCAGCAGCCGACTAGCGGGTCTCACCGGGGAGCTGTTTTTT. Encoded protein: CASSRLAGLTGELFF.

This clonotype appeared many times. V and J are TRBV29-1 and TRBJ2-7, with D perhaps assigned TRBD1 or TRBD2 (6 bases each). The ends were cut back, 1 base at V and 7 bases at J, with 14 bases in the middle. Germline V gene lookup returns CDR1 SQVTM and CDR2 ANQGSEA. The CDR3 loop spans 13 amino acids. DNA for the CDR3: TGCAGCGTTGAAGGGGCACGGGGGCTTGAGCAGTACTTC. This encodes CSVEGARGLEQYF.

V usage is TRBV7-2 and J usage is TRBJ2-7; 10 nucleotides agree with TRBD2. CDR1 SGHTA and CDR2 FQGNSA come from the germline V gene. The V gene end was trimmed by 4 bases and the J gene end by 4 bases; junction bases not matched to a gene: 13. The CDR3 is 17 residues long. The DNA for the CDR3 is TGTGCCAGCAGCTCAGTAACTAGCGGGACCCACCCTTACGAGCAGTACTTC. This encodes CASSSVTSGTHPYEQYF.

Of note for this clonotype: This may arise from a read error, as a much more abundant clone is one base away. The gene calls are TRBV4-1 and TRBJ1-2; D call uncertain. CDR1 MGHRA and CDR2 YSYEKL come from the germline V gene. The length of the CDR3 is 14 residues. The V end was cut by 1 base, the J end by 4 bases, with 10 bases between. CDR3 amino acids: CASSQGEQPYGYTF. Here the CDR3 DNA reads TGCGCCAGCAGCCAAGGGGAACAACCCTATGGCTACACCTTC.

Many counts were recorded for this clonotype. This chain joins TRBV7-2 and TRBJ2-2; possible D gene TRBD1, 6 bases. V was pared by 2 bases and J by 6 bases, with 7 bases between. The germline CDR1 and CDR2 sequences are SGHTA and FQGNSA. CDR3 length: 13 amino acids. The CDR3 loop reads CASSLKGAGELFF. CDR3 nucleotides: TGTGCCAGCAGCTTAAAGGGGGCCGGGGAGCTGTTTTTT.

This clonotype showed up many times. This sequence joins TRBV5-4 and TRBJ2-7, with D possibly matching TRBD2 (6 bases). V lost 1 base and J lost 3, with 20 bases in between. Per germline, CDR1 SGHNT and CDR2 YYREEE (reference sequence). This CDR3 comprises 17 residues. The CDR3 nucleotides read TGTGCCAGCAGCTTGTTTCCTACTGACATGGGAGGCTACGAGCAGTACTTC. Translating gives CASSLFPTDMGGYEQYF.

CDR3 bases: TGTGCCAGTAGTGCCCGAGGACTAGCGGGCTCTGGGGCCAACGTCCTGACTTTC. Amino acids: CASSARGLAGSGANVLTF. This rearrangement joins TRBV19 to TRBJ2-6; TRBD2 matches 11 bases. With V trimmed by 5 bases and J by 0 bases, 6 bases remained unmatched. The CDR3 totals 18 residues. CDR1 and CDR2 (germline): LNHDA, SQIVND (reference sequence).